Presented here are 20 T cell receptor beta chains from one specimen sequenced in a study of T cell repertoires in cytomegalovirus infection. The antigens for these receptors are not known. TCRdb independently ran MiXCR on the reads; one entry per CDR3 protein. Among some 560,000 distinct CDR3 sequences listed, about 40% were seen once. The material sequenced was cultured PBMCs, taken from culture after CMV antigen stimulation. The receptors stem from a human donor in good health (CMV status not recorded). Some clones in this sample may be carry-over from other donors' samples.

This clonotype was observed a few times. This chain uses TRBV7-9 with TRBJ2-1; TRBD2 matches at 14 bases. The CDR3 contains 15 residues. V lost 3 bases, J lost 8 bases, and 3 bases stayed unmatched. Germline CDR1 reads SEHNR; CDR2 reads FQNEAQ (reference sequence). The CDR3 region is CASSFGTSGGYEQFF. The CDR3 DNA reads TGTGCCAGCAGCTTCGGGACTAGCGGGGGCTATGAGCAGTTCTTC. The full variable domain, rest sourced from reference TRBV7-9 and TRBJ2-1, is DTGVSQNPRHKITKRGQNVTFRCDPISEHNRLYWYRQTLGQGPEFLTYFQNEAQLEKSRLLSDRFSAERPKGSFSTLEIQRTEQGDSAMYLCASSFGTSGGYEQFFGPGTRLTVL.

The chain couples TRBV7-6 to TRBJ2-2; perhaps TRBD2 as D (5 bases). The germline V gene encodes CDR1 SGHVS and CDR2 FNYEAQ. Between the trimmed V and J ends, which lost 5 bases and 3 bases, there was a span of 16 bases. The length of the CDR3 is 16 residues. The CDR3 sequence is CASSPYGRRDTGELFF. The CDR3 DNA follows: TGTGCCAGCAGCCCTTATGGGAGACGGGACACCGGGGAGCTGTTTTTT.

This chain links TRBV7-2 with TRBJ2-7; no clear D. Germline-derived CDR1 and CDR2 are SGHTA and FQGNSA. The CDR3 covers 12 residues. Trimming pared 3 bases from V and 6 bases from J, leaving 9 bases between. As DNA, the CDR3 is TGTGCCAGCAGCTTTGATTACCTCGAGCAGTACTTC. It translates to CASSFDYLEQYF. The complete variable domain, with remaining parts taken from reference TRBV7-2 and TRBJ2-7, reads GAGVSQSPSNKVTEKGKDVELRCDPISGHTALYWYRQSLGQGLEFLIYFQGNSAPDKSGLPSDRFSAERTGGSVSTLTIQRTQQEDSAVYLCASSFDYLEQYFGPGTRLTVT.

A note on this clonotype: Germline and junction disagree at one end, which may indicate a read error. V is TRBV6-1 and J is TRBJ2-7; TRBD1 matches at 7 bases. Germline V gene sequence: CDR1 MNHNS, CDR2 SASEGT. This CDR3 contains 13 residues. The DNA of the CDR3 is TGTGCCAGCAGTGAAGACCCGACAGGACAGGCGGGTTTC. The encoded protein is CASSEDPTGQAGF.

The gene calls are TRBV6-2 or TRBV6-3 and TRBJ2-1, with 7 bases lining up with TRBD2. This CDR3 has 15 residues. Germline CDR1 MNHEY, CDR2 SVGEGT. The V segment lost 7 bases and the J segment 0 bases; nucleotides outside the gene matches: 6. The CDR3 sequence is CASTPGGSSYNEQFF. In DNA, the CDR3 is TGTGCCAGCACCCCCGGGGGGTCCTCCTACAATGAGCAGTTCTTC.

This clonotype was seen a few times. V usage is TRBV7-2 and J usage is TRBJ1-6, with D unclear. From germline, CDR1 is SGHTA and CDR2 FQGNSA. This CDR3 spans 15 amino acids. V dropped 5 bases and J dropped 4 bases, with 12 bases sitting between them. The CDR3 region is CASSAAWAYNSPLHF. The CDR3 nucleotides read TGTGCCAGCAGCGCCGCGTGGGCTTATAATTCACCCCTCCACTTT.

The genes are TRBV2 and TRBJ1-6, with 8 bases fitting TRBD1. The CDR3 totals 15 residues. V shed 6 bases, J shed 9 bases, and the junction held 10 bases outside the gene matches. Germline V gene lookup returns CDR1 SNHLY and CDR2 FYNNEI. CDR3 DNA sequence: TGTGCCAGCAGCGCCCGACAGGGGTGGGGTTCACCCCTCCACTTT. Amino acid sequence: CASSARQGWGSPLHF.

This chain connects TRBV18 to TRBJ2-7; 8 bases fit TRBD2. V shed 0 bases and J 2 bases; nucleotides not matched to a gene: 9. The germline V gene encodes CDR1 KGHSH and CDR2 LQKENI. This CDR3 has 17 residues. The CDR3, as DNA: TGTGCCAGCTCACCACCTCCTGGTACTAGCGGTACCTACGAGCAGTACTTC. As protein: CASSPPPGTSGTYEQYF.

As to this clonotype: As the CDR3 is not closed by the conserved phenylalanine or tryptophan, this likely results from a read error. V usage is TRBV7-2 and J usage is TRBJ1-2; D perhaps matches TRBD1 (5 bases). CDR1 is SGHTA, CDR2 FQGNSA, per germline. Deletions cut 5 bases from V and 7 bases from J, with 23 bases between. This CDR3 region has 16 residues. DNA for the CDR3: TGTGCCAGCAGCCGTACGCCGGGACCATATTCAAGTGGCTACACCTCC. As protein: CASSRTPGPYSSGYTS.

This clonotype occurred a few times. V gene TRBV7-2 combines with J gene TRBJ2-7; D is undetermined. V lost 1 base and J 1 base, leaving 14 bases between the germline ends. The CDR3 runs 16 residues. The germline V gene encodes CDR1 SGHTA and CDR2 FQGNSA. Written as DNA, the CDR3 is TGTGCCAGCAGCTTAGATATGGACCAAATGTCCTACGAGCAGTACTTC. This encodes CASSLDMDQMSYEQYF.

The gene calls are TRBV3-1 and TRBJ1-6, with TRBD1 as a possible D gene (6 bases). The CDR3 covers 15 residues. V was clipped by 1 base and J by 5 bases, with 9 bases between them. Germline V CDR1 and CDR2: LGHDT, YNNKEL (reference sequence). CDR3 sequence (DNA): TGTGCCAGCAGCCAAGGGGGGGCAGATAATTCACCCCTCCACTTT. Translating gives CASSQGGADNSPLHF.

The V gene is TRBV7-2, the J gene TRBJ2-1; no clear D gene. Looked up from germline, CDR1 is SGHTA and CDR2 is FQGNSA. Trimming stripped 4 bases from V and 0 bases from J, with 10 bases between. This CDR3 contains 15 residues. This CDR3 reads CASSSTASSYNEQFF. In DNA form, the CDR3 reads TGTGCCAGCAGCTCTACAGCAAGCTCCTACAATGAGCAGTTCTTC. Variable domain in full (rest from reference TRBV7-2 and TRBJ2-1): GAGVSQSPSNKVTEKGKDVELRCDPISGHTALYWYRQSLGQGLEFLIYFQGNSAPDKSGLPSDRFSAERTGGSVSTLTIQRTQQEDSAVYLCASSSTASSYNEQFFGPGTRLTVL.

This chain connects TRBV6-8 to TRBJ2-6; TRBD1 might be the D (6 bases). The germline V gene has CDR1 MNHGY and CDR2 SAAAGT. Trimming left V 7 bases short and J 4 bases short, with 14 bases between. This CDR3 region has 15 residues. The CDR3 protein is CASKAQGPGANVLTF. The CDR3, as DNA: TGTGCCAGCAAAGCACAGGGTCCCGGGGCCAACGTCCTGACTTTC.

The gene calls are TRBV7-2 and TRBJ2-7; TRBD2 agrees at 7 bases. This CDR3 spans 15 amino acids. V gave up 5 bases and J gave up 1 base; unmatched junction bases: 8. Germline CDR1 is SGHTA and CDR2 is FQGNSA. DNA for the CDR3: TGTGCCAGCAGCCCCTCGTCAGCGGGATCCTACGAGCAGTACTTC. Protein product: CASSPSSAGSYEQYF.

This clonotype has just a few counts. CDR3 DNA sequence: TGTGCCAGTAGTATTACGGATGGGGCGGGTCAGCCCCAGCATTTT. It encodes CASSITDGAGQPQHF. The chain couples TRBV19 to TRBJ1-5; perhaps TRBD1 as D (5 bases). Per germline, CDR1 LNHDA and CDR2 SQIVND (reference sequence). The CDR3 runs to 15 residues. V lost 3 bases to trimming and J lost 6 bases, with 15 bases between them.

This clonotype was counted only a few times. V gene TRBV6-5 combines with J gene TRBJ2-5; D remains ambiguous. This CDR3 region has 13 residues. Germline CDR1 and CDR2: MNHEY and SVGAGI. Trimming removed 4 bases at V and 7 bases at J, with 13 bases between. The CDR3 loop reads CASSSTLQSTQYF. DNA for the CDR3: TGTGCCAGCAGTTCGACACTGCAATCGACCCAGTACTTC.

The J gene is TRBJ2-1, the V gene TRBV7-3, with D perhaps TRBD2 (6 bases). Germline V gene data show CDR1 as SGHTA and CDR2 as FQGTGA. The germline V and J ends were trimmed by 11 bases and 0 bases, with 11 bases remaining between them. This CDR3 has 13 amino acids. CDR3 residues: CAPRESSYNEQFF. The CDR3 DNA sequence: TGTGCCCCACGGGAGAGCTCCTACAATGAGCAGTTCTTC.

The CDR3 spells CSAKANQETQYF. CDR3 sequence (DNA): TGCAGTGCTAAGGCAAACCAAGAGACCCAGTACTTC. J is TRBJ2-5 and V is TRBV20-1; D gene uncertain. V shed 4 bases and J shed 0 bases, with 6 bases lying between them. The length of the CDR3 is 12 residues. Germline CDR1 and CDR2: DFQATT and SNEGSKA (reference sequence).

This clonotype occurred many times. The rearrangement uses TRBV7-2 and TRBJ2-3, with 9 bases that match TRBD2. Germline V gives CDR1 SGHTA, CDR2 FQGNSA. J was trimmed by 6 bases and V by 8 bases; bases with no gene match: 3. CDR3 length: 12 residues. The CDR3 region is CASRAGGDTQYF. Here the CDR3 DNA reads TGTGCCAGCCGGGCGGGGGGGGATACGCAGTATTTT.

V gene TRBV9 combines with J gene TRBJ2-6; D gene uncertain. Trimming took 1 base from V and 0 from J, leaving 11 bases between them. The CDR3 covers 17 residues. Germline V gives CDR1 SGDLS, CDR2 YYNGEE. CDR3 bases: TGTGCCAGCAGCGTAAGCAGATTTCCCTCTGGGGCCAACGTCCTGACTTTC. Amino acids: CASSVSRFPSGANVLTF.